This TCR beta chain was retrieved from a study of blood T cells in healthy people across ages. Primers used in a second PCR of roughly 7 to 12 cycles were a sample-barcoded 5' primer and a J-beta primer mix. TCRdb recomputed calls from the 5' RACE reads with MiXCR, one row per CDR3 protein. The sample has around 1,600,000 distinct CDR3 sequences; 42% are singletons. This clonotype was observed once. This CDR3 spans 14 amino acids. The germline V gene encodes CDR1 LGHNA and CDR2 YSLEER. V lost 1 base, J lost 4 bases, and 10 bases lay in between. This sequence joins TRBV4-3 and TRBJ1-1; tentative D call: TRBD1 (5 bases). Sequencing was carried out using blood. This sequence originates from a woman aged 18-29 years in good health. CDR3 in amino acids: CASSQAGAATEAFF. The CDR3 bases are TGCGCCAGCAGCCAAGCTGGGGCAGCCACTGAAGCTTTCTTT.